The source of this T cell receptor beta chain is a study of T cells in Graves' hyperthyroidism and ophthalmopathy. In regard to this clonotype: Its antigen is not identified.

General study results and limits: Most thyroid clonotypes with frequency above 0.001 were detected in blood.

J was trimmed by 3 bases and V by 8 bases; bases with no gene match: 8. The CDR3 totals 15 residues. Germline CDR1 MNHEY, CDR2 SMNVEV (reference sequence). The TCR beta CDR3 regions underwent amplification using RNA transcripts as the source. Initially, a first-round RT-PCR of the TCR CDR3 employed the HTBI primer set. From the multiplex PCR reads, TCRdb called clonotypes with MiXCR, one entry per CDR3 protein. The sample carries about 610,000 distinct CDR3 sequences, about a sixth recorded once. This chain uses TRBV27 with TRBJ2-3; the match to TRBD1 covers 10 bases. The sequencing sample was made of blood. This TCR derives from a woman aged 40 to 55 with Graves' ophthalmopathy. The CDR3 DNA reads TGTGCCAGCGCTAGGGGGGACAGGGGAACAGATACGCAGTATTTT. Protein: CASARGDRGTDTQYF.